The 27 T cell receptor beta chains below all came from one sample that was sequenced in a study of CXCR3-negative and CXCR3-positive naive CD8 T cells. Points from the study as a whole: TRB CDR3s of CXCR3-positive naive cells were more hydrophobic than those of CXCR3-negative naive cells.

Libraries were UMI-labeled 5' RACE TRB cDNA. TCRdb re-called the 5' RACE reads and gives one entry per CDR3 protein, without DNA. Recorded for this sample: about 89,000 distinct CDR3 sequences. These receptors' targets are unknown. The sequenced sample was naive CXCR3+ CD8+ T cells from blood. Subset denoted: CD45RO-CCR7+CD27+CD95- naive CD8+ T cells expressing CXCR3 (TNR3+). The receptors stem from a human donor in good health. Some clones in this sample may be carry-over from other donors' samples.

The J gene is TRBJ2-3, the V gene TRBV5-1; TCRdb names TRBD1, which stays unverified in the absence of DNA. The CDR3 spans 14 residues. The germline gives CDR1 SGHRS, CDR2 YFSETQ. CDR3 amino acids: CASRERGATDTQYF.

The chain uses TRBV29-1 and TRBJ2-7; the TCRdb call, TRBD1, lacks DNA for checking. Per germline, CDR1 SQVTM and CDR2 ANQGSEA. The CDR3 spans 14 residues. CDR3 sequence: CSVVGGQALYEQYF.

V and J are TRBV7-6 and TRBJ1-1. The germline V gene has CDR1 SGHVS and CDR2 FNYEAQ. The CDR3 spans 15 residues. The CDR3 sequence: CASSSREPENTEAFF.

The V gene is TRBV19, the J gene TRBJ1-1; the D gene TCRdb calls, TRBD1, cannot be checked with no DNA. CDR1 and CDR2 (germline): LNHDA, SQIVND (reference sequence). The CDR3 consists of 15 residues. The CDR3 reads CASSIMGQGNTEAFF.

This sequence joins TRBV7-2 and TRBJ1-2; TCRdb outputs TRBD1, but without DNA this stays unchecked. CDR3 length: 16 residues. Germline V CDR1 and CDR2: SGHTA, FQGNSA. The CDR3 loop is CASSLAYQGVDYGYTF.

This chain connects TRBV7-2 to TRBJ2-3; TCRdb returns TRBD2, unconfirmable since there is no DNA. Germline lookup yields CDR1 SGHTA and CDR2 FQGNSA. The CDR3 loop spans 16 amino acids. The CDR3 reads CASSLVVGGPPDTQYF.

The rearrangement links TRBV7-2 to TRBJ1-1; TCRdb names TRBD1, which stays unverified in the absence of DNA. Germline V CDR1 and CDR2: SGHTA, FQGNSA. The CDR3 contains 17 residues. The CDR3 sequence is CASSLEGVPHMNTEAFF.

The chain couples TRBV7-2 to TRBJ1-3; TCRdb designates TRBD1, a call that cannot be tested without DNA. Germline CDR1 is SGHTA and CDR2 is FQGNSA. The CDR3 is made up of 15 amino acids. CDR3 sequence reads: CASSLDTSSGNTIYF.

The chain employs TRBV12-3 or TRBV12-4 and TRBJ2-5. This CDR3 contains 13 residues. The CDR3 is CASSLLAKETQYF.

The chain couples TRBV6-1 to TRBJ2-1; the D call of TRBD1 rests on TCRdb alone, since no DNA is present to check it. Per the germline V gene, CDR1 is MNHNS and CDR2 is SASEGT. The CDR3 has 14 amino acids. CDR3 protein: CASKGWNSYNEQFF.

V gene TRBV27 combines with J gene TRBJ2-4; TCRdb picks TRBD2, but there is no DNA to check that call. The CDR3 consists of 17 residues. Germline lookup yields CDR1 MNHEY and CDR2 SMNVEV (reference sequence). The CDR3 is CASSLGRADLAKNIQYF.

The V gene is TRBV6-5, the J gene TRBJ2-7; TCRdb lists TRBD1, though no DNA is available to test this call. Germline CDR1 reads MNHEY; CDR2 reads SVGAGI. There are 12 residues in the CDR3. The CDR3 is CASGHSAYEQYF.

The V and J genes are TRBV29-1 and TRBJ2-7; with no DNA, the TCRdb D assignment of TRBD1 cannot be verified. The CDR3 loop spans 16 amino acids. The V gene's germline CDR1 is SQVTM and CDR2 ANQGSEA. CDR3 amino acids: CSVEDGTGTGIYEQYF.

The CDR3 protein is CASSQDLPGTEQFF. V is TRBV4-3 and J is TRBJ2-1; TCRdb calls TRBD1, which cannot be checked without DNA. The CDR3 covers 14 residues. CDR1 is LGHNA, CDR2 YSLEER, per germline.

V gene TRBV4-3 combines with J gene TRBJ1-5. The CDR3 spans 15 residues. Germline lookup yields CDR1 LGHNA and CDR2 YSLEER. CDR3 sequence: CASSQDSGRSQPQHF.

This chain connects TRBV14 to TRBJ2-1; TCRdb reports TRBD2, a call that lacks DNA to check it against. The germline V gene encodes CDR1 SGHDN and CDR2 FVKESK. The CDR3 contains 20 residues. CDR3 residues: CASSQREVFERDYLKNEQFF. The whole variable domain, filled in from reference TRBV14 and TRBJ2-1, reads EAGVTQFPSHSVIEKGQTVTLRCDPISGHDNLYWYRRVMGKEIKFLLHFVKESKQDESGMPNNRFLAERTGGTYSTLKVQPAELEDSGVYFCASSQREVFERDYLKNEQFFGPGTRLTVL.

The chain combines TRBV29-1 with TRBJ1-1; TCRdb's assignment of TRBD1 cannot be checked, as there is no DNA. CDR3 length equals 13 residues. The germline CDR1 and CDR2 sequences are SQVTM and ANQGSEA. The CDR3 sequence: CSVPTGPNTEAFF.

The chain carries TRBV14 and TRBJ1-1; as DNA is missing, the TRBD1 call by TCRdb cannot be tested. The CDR3 is 12 amino acids. Germline V lookup: CDR1 SGHDN, CDR2 FVKESK. CDR3 in amino acids: CASSPGTGEAFF.

This sequence joins TRBV29-1 and TRBJ2-2. Germline CDR1 and CDR2: SQVTM and ANQGSEA. The CDR3 has 16 residues. CDR3: CSVEESGWRNTGELFF.

The V and J genes are TRBV11-2 and TRBJ2-5. Germline CDR1 and CDR2: SGHAT and FQNNGV. This CDR3 has 14 amino acids. CDR3 amino acids: CAGRPMAVQETQYF.

The chain carries TRBV7-2 and TRBJ2-3; TCRdb outputs TRBD1, but without DNA this stays unchecked. This CDR3 comprises 14 residues. CDR1 and CDR2 from the germline V gene are SGHTA and FQGNSA. The CDR3 here is CASSQDWVTGTQYF.

J is TRBJ2-1 and V is TRBV29-1; the TRBD2 assignment by TCRdb is unverifiable without DNA. Germline V lookup: CDR1 SQVTM, CDR2 ANQGSEA. The CDR3 is made up of 12 amino acids. The CDR3 is CSGRGGYNEQFF.

This chain joins TRBV27 and TRBJ2-3; TCRdb's D gene call, TRBD2, goes unchecked for lack of DNA. The CDR3 extends over 12 amino acids. Germline V gives CDR1 MNHEY, CDR2 SMNVEV (reference sequence). The CDR3 reads CASSPRTDTQYF.

This chain uses TRBV28 with TRBJ2-5; TCRdb proposes TRBD1, but this gene call is untestable without DNA. From germline, CDR1 is MDHEN and CDR2 SYDVKM. The CDR3 spans 14 residues. The CDR3 reads CASTPRVSQETQYF.

The chain employs TRBV10-3 and TRBJ2-2; the TCRdb D gene call, TRBD1, has no DNA to confirm it. The CDR3 runs 17 residues. CDR1 and CDR2 from the germline V gene are ENHRY and SYGVKD. CDR3 sequence: CAISAPRGGGDTGELFF.

The chain recombines TRBV4-3 with TRBJ2-1; the TRBD2 assignment by TCRdb is unverifiable without DNA. Germline CDR1 is LGHNA and CDR2 is YSLEER. The CDR3 spans 16 residues. This CDR3 is CASSRQSRGPYNEQFF.

This chain joins TRBV19 and TRBJ2-1; TCRdb selects TRBD2, and the lack of DNA leaves this call unchecked. The CDR3 length is 16 residues. Germline V gene data show CDR1 as LNHDA and CDR2 as SQIVND (reference sequence). The CDR3 loop is CASSIDRTEGIDEQFF.